The present T cell receptor beta chain was sequenced within a study of T cells in localized non-small cell lung cancer. Overall study results and limits: Researchers found a median about 53 of the top 100 tumor clones in adjacent lung. Highest T cell clonality was seen in uninvolved adjacent lung, surpassing that measured in tumor. Investigators sequenced only a single tumor region, leaving heterogeneity possible. Elevated blood T cell density was associated with longer overall survival.

The method was immunoSEQ multiplex PCR; TCRdb's version includes in-frame clones alone and lacks a portion of them. The sample contains approximately 5,400 clones, about 40% of which appear only once. In regard to this clone: The antigen is undetermined.

Germline CDR1 SGHVS, CDR2 FNYEAQ. Trimming shortened V by 5 bases and J by 6 bases, and 16 bases separated the two germline ends. The length of the CDR3 is 15 residues. The chain has TRBV7-6 and TRBJ1-4, with D possibly being TRBD1 (5 bases). This specimen was lung tumor tissue, taken before any cancer treatment. The sequence was obtained from a male donor at least 60 years old with stage I squamous cell lung carcinoma. CDR3: CASSQTGTGYEKLFF. CDR3 in DNA: TGTGCCAGCAGCCAAACCGGGACTGGATATGAAAAACTGTTTTTT.